What follows are 14 T cell receptor beta chains derived from one specimen sequenced in a study of radiation and T cells in renal cell carcinoma. This sample's time point: blood 4 weeks post-SBRT, at nephrectomy. Treatment described: 15 Gy SBRT to primary tumor, nephrectomy 4 weeks later. Produced via immunoSEQ multiplex PCR; TCRdb's table is partial and in-frame only. This table has tens of thousands of clones, 89% appearing once. The sample in question was blood, obtained from a patient whose treatment included radiotherapy and nephrectomy. Receptor source: a woman in her 70s with renal cell carcinoma.

The gene calls are TRBV7-9 and TRBJ2-5; D gene ambiguous. The CDR3 sequence is 13 residues long. Germline V gene lookup returns CDR1 SEHNR and CDR2 FQNEAQ (reference sequence). V shed 5 bases and J shed 5 bases, with 12 bases lying between them. The CDR3 spells CASSADLGETQYF. For the CDR3, the DNA is TGTGCCAGCAGCGCGGATTTGGGGGAGACCCAGTACTTC.

CDR3 sequence reads: CASRFGTSGNQPQHF. CDR3 bases: TGTGCCAGCAGATTTGGGACAAGCGGCAATCAGCCCCAGCATTTT. The rearrangement joins TRBV6-5 to TRBJ1-5; D perhaps matches TRBD1 (6 bases). Germline V gene data show CDR1 as MNHEY and CDR2 as SVGAGI. This CDR3 is 15 amino acids long. V lost 6 bases and J lost 2, with 14 bases in between.

The sample holds one count of this clone. V and J are TRBV4-1 and TRBJ2-7; D unresolved. CDR1 MGHRA and CDR2 YSYEKL come from the germline V gene. Trimming left V 0 bases short and J 0 bases short, with 9 bases between. The CDR3 covers 15 residues. CDR3 residues: CASSQERGSSYEQYF. For the CDR3, the DNA is TGCGCCAGCAGCCAAGAGCGAGGATCCTCCTACGAGCAGTACTTC.

The chain couples TRBV29-1 to TRBJ2-3; no clear D gene. The CDR3 has 12 residues. V was clipped by 2 bases and J by 0 bases, with 3 bases between them. Looked up from germline, CDR1 is SQVTM and CDR2 is ANQGSEA. CDR3: CSVEISTDTQYF. The CDR3 DNA follows: TGCAGCGTTGAAATTAGCACAGATACGCAGTATTTT.

Only one count was recorded for this clone. The rearrangement links TRBV30 to TRBJ2-4; 11 bases agree with TRBD2. Germline lookup yields CDR1 GTSNPN and CDR2 SVGIG (reference sequence). V lost 2 bases, J lost 6 bases, and 6 bases stayed unmatched. This CDR3 has 15 residues. DNA of the CDR3: TGTGCCTGGAGTAGACTAGCGGGGATTCGAAACATTCAGTACTTC. Its protein is CAWSRLAGIRNIQYF.

J is TRBJ2-1 and V is TRBV9; D gene ambiguous. The CDR3 has 13 amino acids. The V and J ends lost 1 base and 9 bases respectively, with 11 bases between them. Germline V lookup: CDR1 SGDLS, CDR2 YYNGEE. CDR3 coding DNA: TGTGCCAGCAGCGTAAGGGATTTCGGTGAGCAGTTCTTC. Its translation is CASSVRDFGEQFF.

This chain connects TRBV11-2 to TRBJ1-3; D is perhaps TRBD1 (6 bases). Germline loops: CDR1 SGHAT, CDR2 FQNNGV. The CDR3 runs 17 residues. The ends were cut back, 5 bases at V and 0 bases at J, with 17 bases in the middle. Here the CDR3 DNA reads TGTGCCAGCAGCCCAGCGCTAAGGACAGTCTCTGGAAACACCATATATTTT. Amino acids: CASSPALRTVSGNTIYF.

About this clone: Other nucleotide sequences in the sample specify the same CDR3. The chain has TRBV6-6 and TRBJ1-5; TRBD1 is a possible D gene (5 bases). The CDR3 is 15 amino acids. The V gene's germline CDR1 is MNHNY and CDR2 SVGAGI (reference sequence). V dropped 2 bases and J dropped 0 bases, with 8 bases sitting between them. Here the CDR3 reads CASSYRGDSNQPQHF. The CDR3 DNA reads as TGTGCCAGCAGTTACAGAGGGGATAGCAATCAGCCCCAGCATTTT.

This rearrangement joins TRBV6-1 to TRBJ1-1; D is uncertain. Germline V gene lookup returns CDR1 MNHNS and CDR2 SASEGT. The CDR3 contains 15 residues. Trimming took off 3 bases at V and 6 bases at J, with 17 bases between the two ends. CDR3 residues: CASSDSPLTKAEAFF. The CDR3 nucleotides read TGTGCCAGCAGTGATTCGCCCCTTACCAAGGCTGAAGCTTTCTTT.

This chain links TRBV10-3 with TRBJ1-2, with D tentatively TRBD1 (5 bases). The CDR3 is made up of 16 amino acids. From germline, CDR1 is ENHRY and CDR2 SYGVKD. The V gene lost 0 bases and the J gene lost 2 bases, with 13 bases spanning the gap. The CDR3 region is CAISESRQGPNYGYTF. The CDR3 coding sequence is TGTGCCATCAGTGAGTCTAGGCAGGGCCCCAACTATGGCTACACCTTC.

The chain employs TRBV2 and TRBJ2-1; 9 bases fit TRBD2. Losses at the gene ends were 2 bases for V and 3 bases for J; bases not matched to a gene: 5. CDR3 length: 16 residues. CDR1 is SNHLY and CDR2 is FYNNEI in the germline V gene. This chain's CDR3 is CASSESLAGLYNEQFF. CDR3 nucleotide sequence: TGTGCCAGCAGTGAATCGCTAGCGGGGCTCTACAATGAGCAGTTCTTC.

This chain connects TRBV7-2 to TRBJ1-3; 7 nucleotides align to TRBD1. V dropped 5 bases and J dropped 6; count of bases not matched to a gene: 13. The CDR3 runs 16 residues. Germline V CDR1 and CDR2: SGHTA, FQGNSA. CDR3 sequence (DNA): TGTGCCAGCAGCCCATCACAGGGGATAAGGACAAACACCATATATTTT. Its translation is CASSPSQGIRTNTIYF. Full variable domain (remainder filled in from reference TRBV7-2 and TRBJ1-3): GAGVSQSPSNKVTEKGKDVELRCDPISGHTALYWYRQSLGQGLEFLIYFQGNSAPDKSGLPSDRFSAERTGGSVSTLTIQRTQQEDSAVYLCASSPSQGIRTNTIYFGEGSWLTVV.

The V gene is TRBV6-6, the J gene TRBJ1-4; D is uncertain. This CDR3 has 13 residues. V lost 8 bases, J lost 8 bases, and 15 bases lay in between. Germline V gene lookup returns CDR1 MNHNY and CDR2 SVGAGI (reference sequence). DNA of the CDR3: TGTGCCAGCTCTGGAGGGAGGTGGGAAAAACTGTTTTTT. Its protein product is CASSGGRWEKLFF.

The V gene is TRBV19, the J gene TRBJ2-5, with 8 bases lining up with TRBD2. This CDR3 contains 15 residues. Germline trimming cut 2 bases from V and 0 bases from J; bases unmatched to any gene: 2. In germline, CDR1 is LNHDA, CDR2 SQIVND (reference sequence). CDR3 sequence (DNA): TGTGCCAGTAGTATACTAGCGGGTTACCAAGAGACCCAGTACTTC. Translated: CASSILAGYQETQYF.